This T cell receptor beta chain was sequenced in a study of shared clonotypes between healthy human individuals. Sequencing was at deep level. Per sorted-subset replicate PCR, input was roughly 220 ng DNA, representing tens of thousands of T cell genomes. Clones were read by immunoSEQ multiplex PCR, and TCRdb kept only the in-frame ones, dropping some. The data contain some 2 million clones, 85% to 95% of them singletons. General observations from the study: On the whole, naive subsets had larger estimated richness than memory subsets had. Shared clonotypes: 4.5% to 6.5% naive CD4, around 3.7% naive CD8, roughly 2.4% memory CD4, 0.4% memory CD8.

On this clone: Its antigen is unidentified.

Germline V lookup: CDR1 WNHNN, CDR2 SYGVQD (reference sequence). V lost 2 bases and J lost 9; bases outside the gene matches: 10. This CDR3 comprises 17 residues. Sample: naive CD4+ T cells sorted from blood. Subset specified: CD45RA+ positively selected. The clonotype comes from a man younger than 30 in good health. The chain links TRBV10-1 to TRBJ2-1, with 13 nucleotides matching TRBD2. In DNA, the CDR3 is TGCGCCAGCAGTGAGGACGGACTAGCGGGAGTCATCGGTGAGCAGTTCTTC. Protein product: CASSEDGLAGVIGEQFF.